A selection of T cell receptor beta chains follows, all from one sample in a study of cytomegalovirus exposure and HLA in healthy donors. Generated by immunoSEQ multiplex PCR, the TCRdb table keeps only in-frame clones and is missing some. The data show hundreds of thousands of clones, about three quarters seen once. Sequenced material: PBMCs. Every receptor here comes from a man aged 40-50 years in good health and CMV-seronegative. Each CDR3 is given with its conserved first and last residue. D genes are given only for firm matches. Rows may omit the clone size; those that give it use once, few, many or a size class.

j_gene	abundance	d_gene	v_gene	CDR3aa	CDR3nt
TRBJ1-2	NA	NA	TRBV4-2	CASSQVAQGDDGYTF	TGTGCCAGCAGCCAAGTTGCGCAGGGCGACGATGGCTACACCTTC
TRBJ2-3	NA	TRBD2	TRBV7-9	CASSSGLLYTDTQYF	TGTGCCAGCAGCTCGGGACTACTTTACACAGATACGCAGTATTTT
TRBJ1-4	NA	NA	TRBV18	CASSPGLNEKLFF	TGTGCCAGCTCACCAGGGCTGAATGAAAAACTGTTTTTT
TRBJ1-2	once	NA	TRBV2	CASGREDYGYTF	TGTGCCAGCGGTCGGGAGGACTATGGCTACACCTTC
TRBJ2-7	NA	TRBD1	TRBV6-5	CASSYRDRGSYEQYF	TGTGCCAGCAGTTACAGGGACAGGGGATCCTACGAGCAGTACTTC
TRBJ2-1	NA	NA	TRBV7-8	CASSPGWGGGHNEQFF	TGTGCCAGCAGCCCGGGATGGGGGGGCGGCCACAATGAGCAGTTCTTC
TRBJ2-7	NA	TRBD1	TRBV29-1	CSVVGLSGQVSYEQYF	TGCAGCGTTGTAGGTTTGTCCGGACAGGTGTCCTACGAGCAGTACTTC
TRBJ1-2	few	NA	TRBV7-2	CASSLGGADYGYTF	TGTGCCAGCAGCTTGGGAGGGGCCGACTATGGCTACACCTTC
TRBJ2-5	NA	TRBD2	TRBV4-1	CASSQDPASGRSETQYF	TGCGCCAGCAGCCAAGATCCGGCTAGCGGGAGGTCGGAGACCCAGTACTTC
TRBJ1-1	NA	NA	TRBV2	CASAGGNTEAFF	TGTGCCAGCGCCGGGGGGAACACTGAAGCTTTCTTT
TRBJ2-1	NA	TRBD2	TRBV18	CASSPGSGEHNEQFF	TGTGCCAGCTCACCTGGCAGCGGGGAACACAATGAGCAGTTCTTC
TRBJ2-2	few	NA	TRBV13	CASSLAYRANTGELFF	TGTGCCAGCAGCCTAGCTTACAGAGCGAACACCGGGGAGCTGTTTTTT
TRBJ2-7	NA	TRBD2	TRBV7-2	CASSFSGGAGEQYF	TGTGCCAGCAGCTTTAGCGGGGGGGCGGGCGAGCAGTACTTC
TRBJ2-1	NA	TRBD2	TRBV5-1	CASSFSGGTYNEQFF	TGCGCCAGCAGCTTTAGCGGGGGTACCTACAATGAGCAGTTCTTC
TRBJ2-7	NA	TRBD1	TRBV11-2	CASSPGTGSYEQYF	TGTGCCAGCAGCCCCGGGACAGGATCCTACGAGCAGTACTTC
TRBJ1-1	NA	NA	TRBV4-2	CASSPLGENTEAFF	TGTGCCAGCAGCCCCCTAGGGGAGAACACTGAAGCTTTCTTT
TRBJ2-7	once	NA	TRBV5-1	CASSLQGYEQYF	TGCGCCAGCAGCTTACAGGGCTACGAGCAGTACTTC
TRBJ2-2	NA	NA	TRBV10-3	CAISELGGPNTGELFF	TGTGCCATTTCCGAGCTGGGCGGGCCCAACACCGGGGAGCTGTTTTTT
TRBJ2-5	NA	TRBD2	TRBV4-1	CASSGTSGETQYF	TGCGCCAGCAGCGGGACTAGTGGGGAGACCCAGTACTTC
TRBJ2-5	NA	TRBD1	TRBV18	CASSRGTAQETQYF	TGTGCCAGCTCACGTGGGACAGCCCAAGAGACCCAGTACTTC
TRBJ2-3	NA	TRBD2	TRBV7-2	CASSLVAGGPSSTGGTQYF	TGTGCCAGCAGCTTAGTAGCGGGAGGGCCGAGCTCTACCGGAGGTACGCAGTATTTT
TRBJ2-3	NA	NA	TRBV11-2	CASSWTRGVTDTQYF	TGTGCCAGCAGCTGGACAAGGGGTGTAACAGATACGCAGTATTTT
TRBJ1-1	NA	NA	TRBV5-1	CASSSAGLTEAFF	TGCGCCAGCAGTAGCGCGGGGCTTACTGAAGCTTTCTTT
TRBJ2-7	NA	NA	TRBV1	CTSSQGNSGPSYEQYF	TGCACCAGCAGCCAAGGTAATAGCGGGCCCTCCTACGAGCAGTACTTC
TRBJ1-1	NA	NA	TRBV18	CASSPGAITEAFF	TGTGCCAGCTCACCAGGGGCGATCACTGAAGCTTTCTTT
TRBJ2-1	NA	TRBD1	TRBV6-1	CASSAPRTGDYNEQFF	TGTGCCAGCAGTGCGCCCCGGACAGGGGATTACAATGAGCAGTTCTTC
TRBJ1-5	NA	NA	TRBV9	CASSVDGGFNQPQHF	TGTGCCAGCAGCGTAGATGGAGGGTTCAATCAGCCCCAGCATTTT
TRBJ1-1	few	NA	TRBV28	CASSLTGYGRPGTEAFF	TGTGCCAGCAGTTTAACGGGATATGGTAGGCCGGGAACTGAAGCTTTCTTT
TRBJ2-1	few	NA	TRBV6-5	CASSYSTGAHYNEQFF	TGTGCCAGCAGTTACTCTACGGGAGCGCACTACAATGAGCAGTTCTTC
TRBJ2-5	NA	TRBD1	TRBV28	CASSLHPGTGGAKTQYF	TGTGCCAGCAGTCTCCACCCCGGGACAGGGGGAGCGAAGACCCAGTACTTC
TRBJ1-3	NA	NA	TRBV19	CASSPQGRIAGNTIYF	TGTGCCAGCTCGCCCCAGGGGCGTATTGCTGGAAACACCATATATTTT
TRBJ1-6	NA	TRBD1	TRBV4-1	CASSQEGTGGNSPLHF	TGCGCCAGCAGCCAAGAAGGGACAGGGGGGAATTCACCCCTCCACTTT
TRBJ1-4	NA	NA	TRBV4-1	CASSQLPGQITNSPEEKLFF	TGCGCCAGCAGCCAACTCCCGGGACAAATAACCAACTCACCCGAAGAAAAACTGTTTTTT
TRBJ1-4	NA	NA	TRBV6-6	CASSRQTGSNEKLFF	TGTGCCAGCAGCCGACAGACAGGTTCTAATGAAAAACTGTTTTTT
TRBJ1-6	NA	NA	TRBV4-3	CASSQDHGTAYNSPLHF	TGCGCCAGCAGCCAAGATCACGGTACAGCCTATAATTCACCCCTCCACTTT
TRBJ2-1	NA	NA	TRBV27	CASSSGPLNEQFF	TGTGCCAGCAGTTCTGGGCCCCTTAATGAGCAGTTCTTC
TRBJ1-4	NA	NA	TRBV7-2	CASSYQGGGATNEKLFF	TGTGCCAGCAGCTATCAGGGAGGTGGCGCAACTAATGAAAAACTGTTTTTT
TRBJ2-1	few	NA	TRBV5-1	CASSSGLNNEQFF	TGCGCCAGCAGCTCTGGGCTCAACAATGAGCAGTTCTTC
TRBJ2-7	NA	NA	TRBV19	CASSQGIEQYF	TGTGCCAGTAGTCAGGGAATCGAGCAGTACTTC
TRBJ1-1	NA	TRBD1	TRBV11-2	CASSNRTGLNTEAFF	TGTGCCAGCAGCAATCGGACAGGGCTGAACACTGAAGCTTTCTTT
TRBJ1-3	NA	NA	TRBV4-3	CASSQVYGDSGNTIYF	TGCGCCAGCAGCCAGGTTTACGGGGACTCTGGAAACACCATATATTTT
TRBJ2-1	NA	TRBD2	TRBV30	CAWSLRLAGYNEQFF	TGTGCCTGGAGTTTACGACTAGCGGGATACAATGAGCAGTTCTTC
TRBJ1-5	NA	NA	TRBV6-5	CASSLSGGNQPQHF	TGTGCCAGCAGCTTATCGGGGGGAAATCAGCCCCAGCATTTT
TRBJ2-2	NA	TRBD2	TRBV5-4	CASSPGGLGGTGELFF	TGTGCCAGCAGCCCGGGGGGACTAGGAGGGACCGGGGAGCTGTTTTTT
TRBJ2-3	NA	NA	TRBV7-3	CASSLSSFDTQYF	TGTGCCAGCAGCTTATCCTCTTTCGATACGCAGTATTTT
TRBJ1-2	NA	NA	TRBV15	CATSRVAFGGYTF	TGTGCCACCAGCAGAGTGGCCTTTGGTGGCTACACCTTC
TRBJ2-7	NA	NA	TRBV7-9	CASSLVGDTYEQYF	TGTGCCAGCAGCTTAGTCGGGGACACCTACGAGCAGTACTTC
TRBJ2-7	NA	TRBD1	TRBV5-4	CASSRGTGARYEQYF	TGTGCCAGCAGCCGGGGGACAGGGGCTCGTTACGAGCAGTACTTC
TRBJ2-7	many	NA	TRBV11-2	CASSLGGSYEQYF	TGTGCCAGCAGCTTAGGCGGCTCCTACGAGCAGTACTTC
TRBJ1-1	NA	NA	TRBV7-9	CASNLNEGPTAEAFF	TGTGCCAGCAACCTAAATGAGGGTCCCACTGCTGAAGCTTTCTTT
TRBJ1-1	NA	NA	TRBV5-5	CASSLGIAEAFF	TGTGCCAGCAGCCTGGGTATCGCTGAAGCTTTCTTT
TRBJ2-2	few	NA	TRBV4-1	CASSQEGQLRGTGELFF	TGCGCCAGCAGCCAAGAGGGGCAGCTACGGGGGACCGGGGAGCTGTTTTTT
TRBJ2-5	NA	NA	TRBV10-2	CASSEFREETQYF	TGCGCCAGCAGTGAGTTTAGAGAAGAGACCCAGTACTTC
TRBJ2-1	once	NA	TRBV28	CASSVWGRERGEQFF	TGTGCCAGCAGCGTTTGGGGGCGGGAGCGGGGTGAGCAGTTCTTC
TRBJ2-1	NA	TRBD1	TRBV6-5	CASSGRDREFNEQFF	TGTGCCAGCAGTGGCCGGGACAGGGAGTTCAATGAGCAGTTCTTC
TRBJ2-2	NA	NA	TRBV9	CASSVATGGELFF	TGTGCCAGCAGCGTAGCTACGGGCGGGGAGCTGTTTTTT
TRBJ2-3	NA	TRBD1	TRBV29-1	CSALEDRTTDTQYF	TGCAGCGCCCTGGAGGACAGGACCACAGATACGCAGTATTTT